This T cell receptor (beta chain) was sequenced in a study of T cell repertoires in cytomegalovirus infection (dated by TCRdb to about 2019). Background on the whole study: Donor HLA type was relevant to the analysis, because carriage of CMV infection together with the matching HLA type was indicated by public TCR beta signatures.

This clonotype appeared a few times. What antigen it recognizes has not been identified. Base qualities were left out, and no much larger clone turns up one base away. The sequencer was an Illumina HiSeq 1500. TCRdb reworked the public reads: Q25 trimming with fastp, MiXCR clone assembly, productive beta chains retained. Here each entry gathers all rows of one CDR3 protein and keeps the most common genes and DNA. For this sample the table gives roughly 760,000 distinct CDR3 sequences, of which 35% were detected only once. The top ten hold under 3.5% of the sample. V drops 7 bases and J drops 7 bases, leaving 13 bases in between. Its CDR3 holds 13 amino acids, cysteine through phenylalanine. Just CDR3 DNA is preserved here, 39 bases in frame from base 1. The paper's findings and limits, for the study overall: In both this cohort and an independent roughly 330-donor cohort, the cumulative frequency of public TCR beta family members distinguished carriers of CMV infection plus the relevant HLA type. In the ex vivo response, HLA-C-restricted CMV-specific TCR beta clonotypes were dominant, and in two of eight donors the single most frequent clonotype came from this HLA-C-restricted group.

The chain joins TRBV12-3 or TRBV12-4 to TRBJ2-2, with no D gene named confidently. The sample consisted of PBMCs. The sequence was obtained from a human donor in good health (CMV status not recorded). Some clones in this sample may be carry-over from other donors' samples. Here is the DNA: TGTGCCAGCATTCGCCTAGAAGGCGGGGAGCTGTTTTTT. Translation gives CASIRLEGGELFF.